This TCR beta chain stems from a study of metastatic and nonmetastatic thyroid tumors. Study-level information: Repertoires of blood and of tissue (tumor or nodule) from malignant and benign thyroid patients were compared.

The CDR3 is made up of 17 amino acids. The V end was cut by 5 bases, the J end by 3 bases, with 20 bases between. Germline V lookup: CDR1 SGHNT, CDR2 YENEEA. Original data processing: CDR3 differences across clinicopathological groups were used to build a distant-metastasis classifier for papillary thyroid cancer. Through MiXCR, TCRdb re-clonotyped the PCR reads. What appears here as the V and J calls and clone size reflects TCRdb's work, not the paper's. The table lists about 13,000 clones, more than 25% of them singletons. Every patient underwent thyroid surgery untreated. The rearrangement links TRBV11-3 to TRBJ2-4; D could derive from TRBD1 or TRBD2 (5 bases each). Sequencing was performed on tumor tissue. The receptor comes from a male donor with papillary thyroid cancer or a benign thyroid nodule (not recorded which). Some clones in this sample may be carry-over from other donors' samples. The CDR3 reads CASSTTGLAEGKNIQYF. CDR3 DNA sequence: TGTGCCAGCAGCACAACAGGCTTGGCTGAGGGCAAAAACATTCAGTACTTC.